This TCR beta chain stems from a study of shared clonotypes between healthy human individuals. Study in general: The composition of the donors was a couple of women and a few men aged 18 to 49.

Every subset had its genomic DNA shared out evenly among several immunoSEQ plates. Sequencing used immunoSEQ multiplex PCR; TCRdb keeps in-frame clones, though not all of them. This table has fewer than 650,000 clones, 70% to 80% appearing once. All donors were Caucasian adults living in Nashville, Tennessee. This sequence was found in a woman in her 40s in good health. Some clones in this sample may be carry-over from other donors' samples. Sequencing was carried out using PBMCs.

The CDR3 is CASSRGTAHQPQHF. The CDR3, as DNA: TGTGCCAGCAGTCGCGGGACAGCCCATCAGCCCCAGCATTTT. This chain uses TRBV6-5 with TRBJ1-5; 7 bases agree with TRBD1. Looked up from germline, CDR1 is MNHEY and CDR2 is SVGAGI. The CDR3 length is 14 residues. V lost 5 bases, J lost 5 bases, and 6 bases stayed unmatched.